A selection of T cell receptor beta chains follows, all from one sample in a study of T cell responses to AZD1222 COVID-19 vaccine. The method was immunoSEQ multiplex PCR; TCRdb's version includes in-frame clones alone and lacks a portion of them. This table has 90,000 to 150,000 clones, around 90% appearing once. The sample consisted of peripheral blood, taken on day 0 of AZD1222 vaccination. Every receptor here comes from an adult in good health. CDR3s include the opening cysteine and the closing phenylalanine or tryptophan. The order of the fields is D gene, V gene, clone size, J gene, CDR3 length, CDR3 DNA, CDR3 protein. D genes are given only for firm matches. Size is omitted from some rows. Given values are once, few, many or a class for expanded clones.

D gene: TRBD1; V gene: TRBV11-2; clone size: .; J gene: TRBJ2-7; CDR3 length: 16; CDR3 DNA: TGTGCCAGCAGCTTAGCCGGGACAGGGGAGAATTACGAGCAGTACTTC; CDR3 protein: CASSLAGTGENYEQYF
D gene: TRBD2; V gene: TRBV7-7; clone size: .; J gene: TRBJ2-5; CDR3 length: 15; CDR3 DNA: TGTGCTAGCAGCTTAGAAGCGGGAGGGCAAGAGACCCAGTACTTC; CDR3 protein: CASSLEAGGQETQYF
D gene: .; V gene: TRBV3-1/TRBV3-2; clone size: .; J gene: TRBJ2-7; CDR3 length: 12; CDR3 DNA: TGTGCCAGCAGCCCACAGGGTTACGAGCAGTACTTC; CDR3 protein: CASSPQGYEQYF
D gene: TRBD1; V gene: TRBV2; clone size: few; J gene: TRBJ1-3; CDR3 length: 15; CDR3 DNA: TGTGCCAGCAGGCGACAGGGATCTTCTGGAAACACCATATATTTT; CDR3 protein: CASRRQGSSGNTIYF
D gene: .; V gene: TRBV7-9; clone size: .; J gene: TRBJ1-5; CDR3 length: 13; CDR3 DNA: TGTGCCAGCAGCCAACAGGGAAGTCAGCCCCAGCATTTT; CDR3 protein: CASSQQGSQPQHF
D gene: .; V gene: TRBV3-1/TRBV3-2; clone size: .; J gene: TRBJ1-2; CDR3 length: 16; CDR3 DNA: TGTGCCAGCAGCCACGACTTGGGGGGGCGCAACTATGGCTACACCTTC; CDR3 protein: CASSHDLGGRNYGYTF
D gene: .; V gene: TRBV5-1; clone size: .; J gene: TRBJ1-5; CDR3 length: 14; CDR3 DNA: TGCGCCAGCAGCATCAGGGGAGGCAATCAGCCCCAGCATTTT; CDR3 protein: CASSIRGGNQPQHF
D gene: TRBD1; V gene: TRBV6-1; clone size: .; J gene: TRBJ2-7; CDR3 length: 13; CDR3 DNA: TGTGCCAGCAGTTGGGACAGGGTAAAAGAGCAGTACTTC; CDR3 protein: CASSWDRVKEQYF
D gene: .; V gene: TRBV6-1; clone size: .; J gene: TRBJ1-2; CDR3 length: 14; CDR3 DNA: TGTGCCAGCAGTGAAGCGTCCGTCACTGGGGGCTACACCTTC; CDR3 protein: CASSEASVTGGYTF
D gene: .; V gene: TRBV5-1; clone size: once; J gene: TRBJ2-1; CDR3 length: 16; CDR3 DNA: TGCGCCAGCAGCTTGGCCCGTGGGGGAGGAAGCAATGAGCAGTTCTTC; CDR3 protein: CASSLARGGGSNEQFF
D gene: .; V gene: TRBV11-3; clone size: .; J gene: TRBJ2-5; CDR3 length: 12; CDR3 DNA: TGTGCCAGCAGCTACCCGGGGGAGACCCAGTACTTC; CDR3 protein: CASSYPGETQYF
D gene: TRBD1; V gene: TRBV6-1; clone size: .; J gene: TRBJ2-7; CDR3 length: 16; CDR3 DNA: TGTGCCAGCAGGGAAATGACAGGGATTGGGTCCTACGAGCAGTACTTC; CDR3 protein: CASREMTGIGSYEQYF
D gene: TRBD2; V gene: TRBV6-1; clone size: .; J gene: TRBJ2-2; CDR3 length: 18; CDR3 DNA: TGTGCCAGCAGTGACGGGGGCGACCTAGCGGGGGACACCGGGGAGCTGTTTTTT; CDR3 protein: CASSDGGDLAGDTGELFF
D gene: .; V gene: TRBV18; clone size: .; J gene: TRBJ1-1; CDR3 length: 17; CDR3 DNA: TGTGCCAGCTCACCAACCCCCGACCGAACCTTGAACACTGAAGCTTTCTTT; CDR3 protein: CASSPTPDRTLNTEAFF
D gene: .; V gene: TRBV28; clone size: .; J gene: TRBJ1-5; CDR3 length: 15; CDR3 DNA: TGTGCCAGCTTCGGAGGGGCCCATAGCAATCAGCCCCAGCATTTT; CDR3 protein: CASFGGAHSNQPQHF
D gene: TRBD1; V gene: TRBV2; clone size: .; J gene: TRBJ1-2; CDR3 length: 15; CDR3 DNA: TGTGCCAGCGAAGATGACAGGGGGCAAACCCATGGCTACACCTTC; CDR3 protein: CASEDDRGQTHGYTF
D gene: .; V gene: TRBV18; clone size: .; J gene: TRBJ1-1; CDR3 length: 15; CDR3 DNA: TGTGCCAGCTCACTAGGACAGACAGAGAACACTGAAGCTTTCTTT; CDR3 protein: CASSLGQTENTEAFF
D gene: TRBD2; V gene: TRBV28; clone size: .; J gene: TRBJ2-1; CDR3 length: 16; CDR3 DNA: TGTGCCAGCAGTTCTTTAGCGGGAGGTAACTACAATGAGCAGTTCTTC; CDR3 protein: CASSSLAGGNYNEQFF
D gene: .; V gene: TRBV19; clone size: .; J gene: TRBJ2-7; CDR3 length: 12; CDR3 DNA: TGTGCCAGTAGTGAGGGGGCCTACGAGCAGTACTTC; CDR3 protein: CASSEGAYEQYF
D gene: TRBD1; V gene: TRBV6-5; clone size: .; J gene: TRBJ1-1; CDR3 length: 13; CDR3 DNA: TGTGCCAGCAGTCACAGACAGGGATTCGAAGCTTTCTTT; CDR3 protein: CASSHRQGFEAFF
D gene: .; V gene: TRBV5-5; clone size: .; J gene: TRBJ1-6; CDR3 length: 14; CDR3 DNA: TGTGCCAGCAGCTGGACAACTGGGCATTCACCCCTCCACTTT; CDR3 protein: CASSWTTGHSPLHF
D gene: TRBD1; V gene: TRBV3-1/TRBV3-2; clone size: .; J gene: TRBJ1-6; CDR3 length: 14; CDR3 DNA: TGTGCCAGCAGCCGACAGGGTAATAATTCACCCCTCCACTTT; CDR3 protein: CASSRQGNNSPLHF
D gene: .; V gene: TRBV2; clone size: .; J gene: TRBJ1-5; CDR3 length: 13; CDR3 DNA: TGTGCCAGCAGTGGGTGGACAAATCAGCCCCAGCATTTT; CDR3 protein: CASSGWTNQPQHF
D gene: .; V gene: TRBV18; clone size: .; J gene: TRBJ2-5; CDR3 length: 14; CDR3 DNA: TGTGCCAGCTCACTATCAGGGGACCCCGGGACCCAGTACTTC; CDR3 protein: CASSLSGDPGTQYF
D gene: .; V gene: TRBV6-5; clone size: .; J gene: TRBJ2-2; CDR3 length: 15; CDR3 DNA: TGTGCCAGCACCTGGGGCCTGGGTCGCCCCGGGGAGCTGTTTTTT; CDR3 protein: CASTWGLGRPGELFF
D gene: TRBD2; V gene: TRBV7-3; clone size: few; J gene: TRBJ2-5; CDR3 length: 15; CDR3 DNA: TGTGCCAGCAGCTTTAACGCGGGGGGGCGAGAGACCCAGTACTTC; CDR3 protein: CASSFNAGGRETQYF
D gene: TRBD1; V gene: TRBV6-5; clone size: .; J gene: TRBJ2-1; CDR3 length: 14; CDR3 DNA: TGTGCCAGCAGTAGGACAGGGACCCACAATGAGCAGTTCTTC; CDR3 protein: CASSRTGTHNEQFF
D gene: .; V gene: TRBV15; clone size: .; J gene: TRBJ1-1; CDR3 length: 16; CDR3 DNA: TGTGCCACCAGCAGAGCGTCTGGGAGATTGACCCCCGAAGCTTTCTTT; CDR3 protein: CATSRASGRLTPEAFF
D gene: TRBD1; V gene: TRBV3-1/TRBV3-2; clone size: .; J gene: TRBJ1-2; CDR3 length: 16; CDR3 DNA: TGTGCCAGCAGCCAAGGGGACAGAAGGCTGATCTATGGCTACACCTTC; CDR3 protein: CASSQGDRRLIYGYTF
D gene: TRBD1; V gene: TRBV4-1; clone size: .; J gene: TRBJ1-4; CDR3 length: 15; CDR3 DNA: TGCGCCAGCAGCCAAGACAGGGGGCGGGTTGAAAAACTGTTTTTT; CDR3 protein: CASSQDRGRVEKLFF
D gene: TRBD2; V gene: TRBV6-2/TRBV6-3; clone size: .; J gene: TRBJ2-7; CDR3 length: 15; CDR3 DNA: TGTGCCAGCAGTTACTCAAGGCGGGAGCTCTACGAGCAGTACTTC; CDR3 protein: CASSYSRRELYEQYF
D gene: TRBD2; V gene: TRBV7-9; clone size: .; J gene: TRBJ2-5; CDR3 length: 16; CDR3 DNA: TGTGCCAGCAGCTTAGTCCCCGGGACTAGGAAGGAGACCCAGTACTTC; CDR3 protein: CASSLVPGTRKETQYF
D gene: .; V gene: TRBV5-1; clone size: .; J gene: TRBJ2-1; CDR3 length: 13; CDR3 DNA: TGCGCCAGCAGCTTGGGTGTCGCCAATGAGCAGTTCTTC; CDR3 protein: CASSLGVANEQFF
D gene: .; V gene: TRBV19; clone size: .; J gene: TRBJ2-7; CDR3 length: 17; CDR3 DNA: TGTGCCAGTAGTATAGTCTTCCGAAGCTTTATTCCCTACGAGCAGTACTTC; CDR3 protein: CASSIVFRSFIPYEQYF
D gene: .; V gene: TRBV2; clone size: once; J gene: TRBJ1-4; CDR3 length: 15; CDR3 DNA: TGTGCCAGCAGACCCGGGCCCTTGGCCAATGAAAAACTGTTTTTT; CDR3 protein: CASRPGPLANEKLFF
D gene: .; V gene: TRBV2; clone size: once; J gene: TRBJ2-7; CDR3 length: 14; CDR3 DNA: TGTGCCAGCAGATCCCTCGGGACATCCTACGAGCAGTACTTC; CDR3 protein: CASRSLGTSYEQYF
D gene: .; V gene: TRBV6-5; clone size: .; J gene: TRBJ2-1; CDR3 length: 15; CDR3 DNA: TGTGCCAGCAGTTACGGCCGGCGAGTTTACAATGAGCAGTTCTTC; CDR3 protein: CASSYGRRVYNEQFF
D gene: .; V gene: TRBV6-1; clone size: once; J gene: TRBJ2-5; CDR3 length: 17; CDR3 DNA: TGTGCCAGCAGTGAAGAGTGGACCGCGTACTTTCAAGAGACCCAGTACTTC; CDR3 protein: CASSEEWTAYFQETQYF
D gene: .; V gene: TRBV5-1; clone size: .; J gene: TRBJ2-1; CDR3 length: 14; CDR3 DNA: TGCGCCAGCAGCTTGGAGGCTAGTTGGGACGAGCAGTTCTTC; CDR3 protein: CASSLEASWDEQFF
D gene: TRBD1; V gene: TRBV15; clone size: .; J gene: TRBJ1-2; CDR3 length: 14; CDR3 DNA: TGTGCCACCAGCAGACCTGACAGGGGCTATGGCTACACCTTC; CDR3 protein: CATSRPDRGYGYTF
D gene: TRBD1; V gene: TRBV7-9; clone size: .; J gene: TRBJ1-2; CDR3 length: 14; CDR3 DNA: TGTGCCAGCAGCTTTGGGCAGGGGGTCTATGGCTACACCTTC; CDR3 protein: CASSFGQGVYGYTF
D gene: TRBD2; V gene: TRBV10-1; clone size: .; J gene: TRBJ2-1; CDR3 length: 14; CDR3 DNA: TGCGCCAGCAGTAGCGGGAGTTGGGGCAATGAGCAGTTCTTC; CDR3 protein: CASSSGSWGNEQFF
D gene: .; V gene: TRBV5-4; clone size: few; J gene: TRBJ2-7; CDR3 length: 13; CDR3 DNA: TGTGCCAGCAGCTTGTCTGTCTCCTACGAGCAGTACTTC; CDR3 protein: CASSLSVSYEQYF
D gene: .; V gene: TRBV2; clone size: .; J gene: TRBJ1-2; CDR3 length: 14; CDR3 DNA: TGTGCCAGCAGTAAAGCCTTGGGGGGGGATGGCTACACCTTC; CDR3 protein: CASSKALGGDGYTF
D gene: .; V gene: TRBV7-3; clone size: .; J gene: TRBJ2-3; CDR3 length: 13; CDR3 DNA: TGTGCCAGCAGCCTCGGGGCTTGGGATACGCAGTATTTT; CDR3 protein: CASSLGAWDTQYF
D gene: TRBD1; V gene: TRBV27; clone size: .; J gene: TRBJ1-1; CDR3 length: 16; CDR3 DNA: TGTGCCAGCAGTTTAGGGACAGGGGGTAGACACACTGAAGCTTTCTTT; CDR3 protein: CASSLGTGGRHTEAFF
D gene: .; V gene: TRBV15; clone size: .; J gene: TRBJ1-2; CDR3 length: 12; CDR3 DNA: TGTGCCACCAGCCCCGGGAGCCGGGGCTACACCTTC; CDR3 protein: CATSPGSRGYTF
D gene: TRBD1; V gene: TRBV6-6; clone size: .; J gene: TRBJ1-1; CDR3 length: 14; CDR3 DNA: TGTGCCAGCACCCCGGGACAGGGGGTAAGTGAAGCTTTCTTT; CDR3 protein: CASTPGQGVSEAFF
D gene: TRBD2; V gene: TRBV28; clone size: .; J gene: TRBJ2-1; CDR3 length: 17; CDR3 DNA: TGTGCCAGCAGACAAGGACTAGCTCGTCGCTCCTACAATGAGCAGTTCTTC; CDR3 protein: CASRQGLARRSYNEQFF
D gene: .; V gene: TRBV28; clone size: .; J gene: TRBJ2-1; CDR3 length: 15; CDR3 DNA: TGTGCCAGCAGTCCGCAAAGCGTTGCATACAATGAGCAGTTCTTC; CDR3 protein: CASSPQSVAYNEQFF
D gene: .; V gene: TRBV6-5; clone size: .; J gene: TRBJ1-5; CDR3 length: 11; CDR3 DNA: TGTGCCAGCAGTAGTCGGGGGGCCCAGCATTTT; CDR3 protein: CASSSRGAQHF
D gene: TRBD1; V gene: TRBV18; clone size: .; J gene: TRBJ2-6; CDR3 length: 18; CDR3 DNA: TGTGCCAGCTCACCCAGGGGGTCCCCCTCCTCTGGGGCCAACGTCCTGACTTTC; CDR3 protein: CASSPRGSPSSGANVLTF
D gene: .; V gene: TRBV6-5; clone size: .; J gene: TRBJ2-3; CDR3 length: 15; CDR3 DNA: TGTGCCAGCAGGTTCGACAGACGTTACACAGATACGCAGTATTTT; CDR3 protein: CASRFDRRYTDTQYF
D gene: .; V gene: TRBV2; clone size: once; J gene: TRBJ1-1; CDR3 length: 16; CDR3 DNA: TGTGCCAGCAGCGGTTCCCCCCGGGTTTCGAACACTGAAGCTTTCTTT; CDR3 protein: CASSGSPRVSNTEAFF
D gene: TRBD2; V gene: TRBV5-1; clone size: .; J gene: TRBJ2-1; CDR3 length: 17; CDR3 DNA: TGCGCCAGCAGGTTCGGATCCGGGACTACGCTCGACAATGAGCAGTTCTTC; CDR3 protein: CASRFGSGTTLDNEQFF
D gene: .; V gene: TRBV5-6; clone size: .; J gene: TRBJ2-1; CDR3 length: 17; CDR3 DNA: TGTGCCAGCAGCTTCTTCGGCGGCACGGGGGTTTACAATGAGCAGTTCTTC; CDR3 protein: CASSFFGGTGVYNEQFF